What follows describes a single T cell receptor beta chain. Its antigen is unknown. The record has no base qualities; no much larger clone is one base away. This specimen belongs to a study of shared clonotypes between healthy human individuals (dated by TCRdb to about 2020). For context, the study as a whole: The cohort comprised two women and a few men aged 18 to 49 years. For each donor, three plates each were used for CD4 naive and CD4 memory, two plates were used for CD8 naive, and one plate was used for CD8 memory. To estimate repertoire size and how much clonotype sharing occurs between individuals, the study deeply sequenced the blood TCR repertoires of five or six healthy adults. To increase sequencing depth and limit assay-specific biases, different laboratories used diverse techniques to prepare libraries and sequence TCR repertoires. Each donor's leukapheresis produced roughly between roughly 0.85 and 10 billion PBMCs.

Broad study findings and their caveats: Sharing across several donors was observed for around 5% of naive CD4, less than 4% of naive CD8, 2% to 2.5% of memory CD4, and approximately 0.41% of memory CD8 clonotypes. The genetic and exposure-history diversity represented was limited by the small number of donors. Sampling was restricted to blood, and TCR repertoires in tissue are likely to differ from TCR repertoires in blood. Even with the large sequencing depth, rarefaction of the sorted-subset datasets indicated that sequencing was incomplete. Estimated clonotype richness was generally larger for naive than for memory subsets. Pairwise subsampling indicated that sequencing depth was expected to affect the degree of clonotype sharing among donors. Clonotypes shared by all four sorted-subset donors showed higher generation probabilities than non-shared clonotypes.

Using the deep immunoSEQ assay, TCR CDR3 regions were amplified from genomic DNA by multiplex PCR. Genomic DNA extracted from each cell subset was distributed evenly over all wells of several immunoSEQ 96-well plates, and each plate served as one replicate. Each replicate PCR for sorted subsets received 150 to 250 ng genomic DNA, equal to about 30,000 T cell genomes. Purified libraries were quantified with a Qubit 3.0 fluorometer, sized on a Bioanalyzer 2100, and re-quantified with the KAPA Library Quantification kit. Each immunoSEQ 96-well plate was sequenced on its own single-read 150-cycle Illumina NextSeq 550 flow cell. As for the authors' bioinformatics: The immunoSEQ output contained only junctional sequences without quality scores, so filtering could not match that applied to full-length reads. Sequences were annotated with PyIR, a Python wrapper for IgBLAST v1.9, using IMGT germline references to assign V/J genes and CDR3. Reads were removed for weak V/J assignments (E-value above 1e-6), missing CDR3, stop codons, out-of-frame junctions, or ambiguous translated residues. V3J clonotypes were defined by identical inferred V gene, J gene, and CDR3 amino acid sequence. Percentage overlap between repertoires was calculated by dividing the number of shared unique clonotypes by the size of the smaller repertoire. Three approaches were used to assess repertoire richness: RTK rarefaction, the Chao1 estimator, and Recon v2.1 estimates of unobserved clonotypes. Generation probabilities were computed with OLGA for all TCRbeta clonotypes obtained by the gDNA method from four donors. TCRdb stores this immuneACCESS table with in-frame sequences only. Part of the clones is absent; in the studies checked, under half of the shortfall reflects unresolved V genes, and no reason is known for the rest. The DNA was the basis for D and trimming; V, J and clone size are from that table. The sample data list 1.5 million to 2.5 million clones, and just under 95% of these were observed just once. The ten largest clones capture approximately 1.2% of the sample.

CD8 naive samples were CD45RO-negative cells positively selected for CCR7, giving a CD45RA+CCR7+ population that excluded TemRA cells. The donors were healthy, HIV-negative adults who had no recently reported acute infections or vaccinations. All donors were Caucasian adults living in Nashville, Tennessee, USA. After blood collection by leukapheresis, PBMCs were isolated using Ficoll-Histopaque density gradient centrifugation and then cryopreserved in the vapor phase of liquid nitrogen. Analytical flow cytometry was used to check the purity and quantity of every magnetically sorted T cell population. Genomic DNA was isolated from each sorted fraction and quantified by UV absorbance on a Nanodrop 2000c. CDR1 SEHNR and CDR2 FQNEAQ were looked up in the germline V gene (reference sequence). Cut back by 1 base and 0 bases, the V and J ends lie 9 bases apart. The CDR3 covers 15 residues, taking in both the cysteine and the phenylalanine. Only the CDR3 region is kept as DNA, spanning 45 bases read in frame from base 1.

The sample taken for sequencing was naive CD8+ T cells sorted from blood. According to the study, the label for this sample's cell subset or site signals: CD45RA+CCR7+. The receptor comes from a man in his late teens or twenties in good health. The chain uses TRBV7-9 and TRBJ1-1, and the D gene may be TRBD1, 6 bases matching. In nucleotides, the sequence is TGTGCCAGCAGCTTAGAGGCAGGGGTGAACACTGAAGCTTTCTTT. This yields the protein CASSLEAGVNTEAFF.